By proportion, the clone carrying this TCR beta chain is medium-sized (0.01 to 0.1%). No antigen is known for it. V lost 7 bases to trimming and J lost 0 bases, with 10 bases between them. The CDR3 has 14 amino acids. CDR1 and CDR2 (germline): MNHEY, SVGEGT. TCRdb re-called the 5' RACE reads through MiXCR, storing one row per CDR3 protein. This sample has roughly 7,800 distinct CDR3 sequences, with about 9.3% found just once. The data were taken from a study of spatial heterogeneity in lung cancer. About the study: The mean occurrence of each unique TCR and UMI combination in raw reads exceeded 8.5. Study results and limitations: It was found that expanded intratumoral alpha and beta TCR counts tracked tumor mutation counts.

Time point described: sample taken at primary tumor resection. The sequence came from a male donor with early-stage non-small cell lung cancer. This sample comprised lung tumor tissue, obtained at surgery. The chain recombines TRBV6-2 or TRBV6-3 with TRBJ2-1; possible D gene TRBD2, 6 bases. For the CDR3, the DNA is TGTGCCAGCAATGGCGGGGCCTCCTACAATGAGCAGTTCTTC. It yields the protein CASNGGASYNEQFF.